This T cell receptor beta chain was documented in a study of identical twins. Trimming cost V 1 base and J 4 bases, with 10 bases left between them. The CDR3 covers 13 residues. CDR1 and CDR2 from the germline V gene are DFQATT and SNEGSKA (reference sequence). Ten or more counts support this clonotype. Its antigen remains unknown. Template switching added a universal primer binding site, and final cDNA carried unique molecular identifiers. TCRdb itself ran the 5' RACE reads through MiXCR, one entry per CDR3 protein. The sample lists some 660,000 distinct CDR3 sequences, 8.6% occurring once. General study results and limits: These conclusions were based on statistical analysis (cross-sectional, not following the same donors).

The sample was also reused in another study, on yellow fever vaccine responses in identical twins. This second report adds: Reports say the vaccine T cell response in twins looked partly convergent and partly personalized.

The sequence was collected from a woman aged 18 to 35 in good health. Sequenced input: PBMCs. V gene TRBV20-1 combines with J gene TRBJ1-2; D gene uncertain. CDR3 amino acids: CSARAGYVYGYTF. The CDR3, as DNA: TGCAGTGCTAGAGCGGGTTATGTCTATGGCTACACCTTC.